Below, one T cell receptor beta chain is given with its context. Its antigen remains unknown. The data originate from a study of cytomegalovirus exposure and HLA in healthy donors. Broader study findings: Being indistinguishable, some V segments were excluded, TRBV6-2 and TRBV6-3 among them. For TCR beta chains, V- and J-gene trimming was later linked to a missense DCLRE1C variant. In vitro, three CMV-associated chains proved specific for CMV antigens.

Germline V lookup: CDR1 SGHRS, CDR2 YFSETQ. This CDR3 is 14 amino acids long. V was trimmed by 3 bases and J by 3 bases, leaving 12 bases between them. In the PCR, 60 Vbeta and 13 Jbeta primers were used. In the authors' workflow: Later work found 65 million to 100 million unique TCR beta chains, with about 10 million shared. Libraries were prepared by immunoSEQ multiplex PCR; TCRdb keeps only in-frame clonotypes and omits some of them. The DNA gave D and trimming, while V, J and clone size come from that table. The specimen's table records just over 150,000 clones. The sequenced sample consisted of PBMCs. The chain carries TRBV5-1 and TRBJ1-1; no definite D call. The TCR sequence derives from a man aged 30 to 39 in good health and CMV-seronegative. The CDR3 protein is CASSWAELDTEAFF. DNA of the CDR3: TGCGCCAGCAGCTGGGCCGAACTGGACACTGAAGCTTTCTTT.